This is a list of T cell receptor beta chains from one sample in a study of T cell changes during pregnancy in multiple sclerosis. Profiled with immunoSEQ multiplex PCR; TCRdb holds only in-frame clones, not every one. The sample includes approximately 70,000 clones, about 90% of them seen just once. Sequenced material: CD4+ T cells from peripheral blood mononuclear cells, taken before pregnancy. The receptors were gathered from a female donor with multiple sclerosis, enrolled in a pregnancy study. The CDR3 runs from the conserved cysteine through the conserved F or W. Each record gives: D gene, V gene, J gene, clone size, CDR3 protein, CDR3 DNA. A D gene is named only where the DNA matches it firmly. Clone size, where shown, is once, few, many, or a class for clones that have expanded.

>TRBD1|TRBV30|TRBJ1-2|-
CAWSRGTGMVGGYTF
TGTGCCTGGAGCAGGGGGACAGGGATGGTAGGCGGCTACACCTTC
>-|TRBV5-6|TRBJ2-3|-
CASSLAADTQYF
TGTGCCAGCAGCTTGGCGGCAGATACGCAGTATTTT
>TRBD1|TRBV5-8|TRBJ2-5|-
CASSLYRGEETQYF
TGTGCCAGCAGCTTGTACAGGGGCGAAGAGACCCAGTACTTC
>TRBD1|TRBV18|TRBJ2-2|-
CASSPGQGNTGELFF
TGTGCCAGCTCACCAGGACAGGGGAACACCGGGGAGCTGTTTTTT
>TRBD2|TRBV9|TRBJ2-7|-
CASSVGLADSSYEQYF
TGTGCCAGCAGCGTCGGACTAGCGGACAGCTCCTACGAGCAGTACTTC
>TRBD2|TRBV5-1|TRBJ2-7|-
CASSLAVGGRASVEQYF
TGCGCCAGCAGCTTGGCGGTGGGAGGGAGGGCCTCGGTCGAGCAGTACTTC
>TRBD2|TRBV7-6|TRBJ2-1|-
CASSRLAVESNEQFF
TGTGCCAGCAGCCGTCTAGCGGTCGAATCCAATGAGCAGTTCTTC
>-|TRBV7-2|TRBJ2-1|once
CASSLGGRSYNEQFF
TGTGCCAGCAGCTTAGGTGGCCGCTCCTACAATGAGCAGTTCTTC
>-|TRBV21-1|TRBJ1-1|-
CASSLGQGAPEAFF
TGTGCCAGCAGCCTGGGACAGGGGGCCCCTGAAGCTTTCTTT
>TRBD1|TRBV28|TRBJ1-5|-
CASSTSATGVSNQPQHF
TGTGCCAGCAGTACCTCGGCGACAGGGGTTAGCAATCAGCCCCAGCATTTT
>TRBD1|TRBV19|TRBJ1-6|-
CASSFGQGSSYNSPLHF
TGTGCCAGTAGTTTCGGACAGGGGAGCTCCTATAATTCACCCCTCCACTTT
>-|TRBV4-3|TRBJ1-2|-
CASSQERGLDYTF
TGCGCCAGCAGCCAAGAGCGGGGGCTAGACTACACCTTC
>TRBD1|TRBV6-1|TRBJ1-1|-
CASSPLTGIGTEAFF
TGTGCCAGCAGTCCCCTGACAGGGATCGGCACTGAAGCTTTCTTT
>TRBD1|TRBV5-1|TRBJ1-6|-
CASSSHDRGSNSPLHF
TGCGCCAGCAGCTCCCACGACAGGGGATCGAATTCACCCCTCCACTTT
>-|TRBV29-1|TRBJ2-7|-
CSVAAKLADPYEQYF
TGCAGCGTTGCCGCCAAACTAGCCGATCCCTACGAGCAGTACTTC
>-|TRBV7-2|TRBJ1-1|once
CASSLMGEVTEAFF
TGTGCCAGCAGCTTAATGGGGGAGGTCACTGAAGCTTTCTTT
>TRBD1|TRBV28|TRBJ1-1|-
CASRRTGYTEAFF
TGTGCCAGCAGACGGACAGGGTACACTGAAGCTTTCTTT
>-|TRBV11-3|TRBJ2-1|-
CASSSTVGEQFF
TGTGCCAGCAGCTCAACAGTGGGTGAGCAGTTCTTC
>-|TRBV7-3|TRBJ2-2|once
CASSFRGEGTGELFF
TGTGCCAGCAGCTTCAGGGGCGAAGGCACCGGGGAGCTGTTTTTT
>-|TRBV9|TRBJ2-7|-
CASSVGLAVSSYEQYF
TGTGCCAGCAGCGTAGGGTTAGCGGTGAGCTCCTACGAGCAGTACTTC
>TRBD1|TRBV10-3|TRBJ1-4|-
CAISVGQGNEKLFF
TGTGCCATCAGTGTTGGACAGGGGAATGAAAAACTGTTTTTT
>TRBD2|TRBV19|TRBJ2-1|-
CASRTLAGWKNEQFF
TGTGCCAGTAGGACATTAGCGGGTTGGAAGAATGAGCAGTTCTTC
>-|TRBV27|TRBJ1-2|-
CASSFSAGAGYTF
TGTGCCAGCAGTTTTTCGGCAGGGGCTGGCTACACCTTC
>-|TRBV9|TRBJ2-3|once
CASSVRVYTDTQYF
TGTGCCAGCAGCGTTCGAGTATACACAGATACGCAGTATTTT
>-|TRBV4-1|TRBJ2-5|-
CASRGRGQETQYF
TGCGCCAGCAGGGGGCGGGGCCAAGAGACCCAGTACTTC
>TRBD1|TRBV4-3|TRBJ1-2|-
CASSQDGQGVRYGYTF
TGCGCCAGCAGCCAAGATGGACAGGGAGTACGCTATGGCTACACCTTC
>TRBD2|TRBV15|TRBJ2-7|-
CATSRDYSASGSGRYEQYF
TGTGCCACCAGCAGAGATTATTCGGCTAGCGGGAGTGGGAGGTACGAGCAGTACTTC
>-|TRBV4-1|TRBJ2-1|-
CASSQDGLASRYNEQFF
TGCGCCAGCAGCCAAGACGGTCTAGCGTCGAGATACAATGAGCAGTTCTTC
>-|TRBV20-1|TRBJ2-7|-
CSASRSYEQYF
TGCAGTGCTAGCCGCTCCTACGAGCAGTACTTC
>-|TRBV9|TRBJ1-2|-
CASSVVDGSYGYTF
TGTGCCAGCAGCGTAGTCGACGGGTCCTATGGCTACACCTTC
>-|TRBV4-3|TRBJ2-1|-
CASSQDLRSSYNEQFF
TGCGCCAGCAGCCAAGATCTACGGAGCTCCTACAATGAGCAGTTCTTC
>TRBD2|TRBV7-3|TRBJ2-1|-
CASSSVGLAGGRHEQFF
TGTGCCAGCAGCTCGGTCGGGCTAGCGGGAGGCAGGCATGAGCAGTTCTTC
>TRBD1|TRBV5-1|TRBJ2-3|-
CASSLWDRGTDTQYF
TGCGCCAGCAGCTTGTGGGACAGGGGCACAGATACGCAGTATTTT
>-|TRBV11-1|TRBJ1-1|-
CASSLLQANTEAFF
TGTGCCAGCAGCTTACTACAGGCGAACACTGAAGCTTTCTTT
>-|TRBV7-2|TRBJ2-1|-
CASSFFEPSYNEQFF
TGTGCCAGCAGCTTTTTCGAGCCCTCCTACAATGAGCAGTTCTTC
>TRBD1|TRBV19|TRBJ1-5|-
CASSADRGRTAQHF
TGTGCCAGTAGTGCAGACAGGGGGAGGACGGCCCAGCATTTT
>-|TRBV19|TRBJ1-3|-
CASSMGLGQRNTIYF
TGTGCCAGTAGTATGGGTCTTGGACAGCGAAACACCATATATTTT
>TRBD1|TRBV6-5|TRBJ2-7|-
CATSEGAESSYEQYF
TGTGCCACGTCAGAGGGGGCAGAATCCTCCTACGAGCAGTACTTC
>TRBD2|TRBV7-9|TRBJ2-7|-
CASSSPSGGAYEQYF
TGTGCCAGCAGCTCGCCTAGCGGGGGGGCTTACGAGCAGTACTTC
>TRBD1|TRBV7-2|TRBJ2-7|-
CASSRGPGQGGYEQYF
TGTGCCAGCAGCCGAGGGCCGGGACAGGGAGGATACGAGCAGTACTTC
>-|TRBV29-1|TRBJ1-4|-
CSAGFRGEKLFF
TGCAGCGCGGGCTTTAGGGGTGAAAAACTGTTTTTT
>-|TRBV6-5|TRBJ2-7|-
CASKRQRSSYEQYF
TGTGCCAGCAAACGACAGAGGAGCTCCTACGAGCAGTACTTC
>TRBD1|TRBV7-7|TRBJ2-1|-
CASSYSPGQGYSEQFF
TGTGCTAGCAGCTACTCCCCGGGACAGGGATATAGTGAGCAGTTCTTC
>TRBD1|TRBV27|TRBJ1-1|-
CASSLSSSQGAEAFF
TGTGCCAGCAGTTTATCGTCGTCGCAGGGGGCTGAAGCTTTCTTT
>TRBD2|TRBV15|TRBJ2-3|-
CATSSGPTDTQYF
TGTGCCACATCTAGCGGACCCACAGATACGCAGTATTTT
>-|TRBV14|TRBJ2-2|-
CASSRLHTGELFF
TGTGCCAGCAGCAGACTCCACACCGGGGAGCTGTTTTTT